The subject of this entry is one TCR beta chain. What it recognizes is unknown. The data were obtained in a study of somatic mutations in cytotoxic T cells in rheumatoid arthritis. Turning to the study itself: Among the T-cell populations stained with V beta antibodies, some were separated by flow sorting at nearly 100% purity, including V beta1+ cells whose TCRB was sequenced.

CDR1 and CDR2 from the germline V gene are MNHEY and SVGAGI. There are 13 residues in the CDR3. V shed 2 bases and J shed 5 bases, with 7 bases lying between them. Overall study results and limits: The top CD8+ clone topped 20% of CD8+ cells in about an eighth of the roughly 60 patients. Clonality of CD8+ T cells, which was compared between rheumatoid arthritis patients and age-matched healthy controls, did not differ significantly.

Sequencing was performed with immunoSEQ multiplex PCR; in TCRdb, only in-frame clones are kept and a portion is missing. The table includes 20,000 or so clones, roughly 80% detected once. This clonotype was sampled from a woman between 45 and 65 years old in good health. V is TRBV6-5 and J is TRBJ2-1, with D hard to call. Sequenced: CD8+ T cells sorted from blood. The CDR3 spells CASSYTGDNEQFF. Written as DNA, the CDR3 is TGTGCCAGCAGTTACACTGGGGACAATGAGCAGTTCTTC.